The 25 T cell receptor beta chains below come from one sample, sequenced in a study of blood T cell repertoires in COVID-19. Produced via immunoSEQ multiplex PCR; TCRdb's table is partial and in-frame only. The sample lists about 140,000 clones, approximately 82% seen once, with roughly 10% in the top ten. What was sequenced was peripheral blood. These receptors all come from a man aged 55 to 70 with active or convalescent COVID-19.

This rearrangement joins TRBV21-1 to TRBJ2-7; TRBD1 is the table's D call, not checked against the DNA. TRBV21-1 is a pseudogene. The CDR3 is made up of 14 amino acids. CDR3 sequence: CASTQDRERSEQYV. In nucleotides, the CDR3 is TGTGCCAGCACACAGGACAGGGAGAGAAGCGAGCAGTACGTC.

This chain connects TRBV6-5 to TRBJ1-3; D unclear. Germline V CDR1 and CDR2: MNHEY, SVGAGI. V was clipped by 7 bases and J by 0 bases, with 4 bases between them. CDR3 length: 12 residues. CDR3 in DNA: TGTGCCAGCACGAGCTCTGGAAACACCATATATTTT. Translating gives CASTSSGNTIYF.

The chain has TRBV7-8 and TRBJ2-7, with TRBD1 matching 9 bases. The length of the CDR3 is 14 residues. Trimming at V came to 5 bases and at J to 6 bases, leaving 8 bases not matched to a gene. The germline V gene has CDR1 SGHVS and CDR2 FQNEAQ. DNA of the CDR3: TGTGCCAGCAGCCCAGGGACAGGGACCGGCGAGCAGTACTTC. Amino acid sequence: CASSPGTGTGEQYF.

V is TRBV4-3 and J is TRBJ2-2; D unclear. The germline V gene has CDR1 LGHNA and CDR2 YSLEER. The CDR3 runs 16 residues. V lost 0 bases to trimming and J lost 1 base, with 9 bases between them. The CDR3 region has the DNA TGCGCCAGCAGCCAAGATCCGGCAGGGAACACCGGGGAGCTGTTTTTT. Translated, it gives CASSQDPAGNTGELFF.

The sample holds one count of this clone. The chain joins TRBV9 to TRBJ2-1, with D possibly matching TRBD1 (6 bases). The CDR3 totals 12 residues. The V gene's germline CDR1 is SGDLS and CDR2 YYNGEE. V was trimmed by 4 bases and J by 9 bases, leaving 11 bases between them. The CDR3 bases are TGTGCCAGCAGCCAGGACAGCCCTGAGCAGTTCTTC. Its translation: CASSQDSPEQFF.

The DNA for the CDR3 is TGTGCCAGCAGCTCATCCCTTACATGGACAAACCAAGAGACCCAGTACTTC. Translated, it gives CASSSSLTWTNQETQYF. The chain has TRBV11-3 and TRBJ2-5; a weak D match, TRBD1 (5 bases). CDR3 size: 17 residues. Germline-derived CDR1 and CDR2 are SGHNT and YENEEA. Trimming removed 4 bases at V and 0 bases at J, with 18 bases between.

For the CDR3, the DNA is TGTGCCAGCAGAGACTCGACAGAAGTCTATGGCTACACCTTC. The encoded protein is CASRDSTEVYGYTF. The chain joins TRBV27 to TRBJ1-2; tentative D call: TRBD1 (5 bases). V lost 6 bases and J lost 4, with 15 bases in between. CDR1 is MNHEY and CDR2 is SMNVEV in the germline V gene (reference sequence). The CDR3 is 14 amino acids.

This rearrangement joins TRBV2 to TRBJ2-1; D is possibly TRBD1 (6 bases). This CDR3 has 13 residues. Germline-derived CDR1 and CDR2 are SNHLY and FYNNEI. Trimming left V 7 bases short and J 5 bases short, with 12 bases between. CDR3 amino acids: CASNKQGDNEQFF. The CDR3 DNA follows: TGTGCCAGCAACAAACAGGGCGACAATGAGCAGTTCTTC.

V gene TRBV11-3 combines with J gene TRBJ1-4; D may be TRBD1 (6 bases). V was pared by 4 bases and J by 0 bases, with 15 bases between. The germline gives CDR1 SGHNT, CDR2 YENEEA. This CDR3 spans 17 amino acids. The CDR3 protein is CASSSGTSVATNEKLFF. DNA of the CDR3: TGTGCCAGCAGCTCCGGGACATCAGTTGCAACTAATGAAAAACTGTTTTTT.

The chain recombines TRBV7-2 with TRBJ2-7; 13 bases align to TRBD2. After removal of 5 bases from V and 3 bases from J, the junction contained 4 bases not matched to a gene. The CDR3 consists of 15 residues. Per the germline V gene, CDR1 is SGHTA and CDR2 is FQGNSA. The CDR3 DNA sequence: TGTGCCAGCAGCGTGGGACTAGCGGGAAACTACGAGCAGTACGTC. It codes for CASSVGLAGNYEQYV.

On this clone itself: Additional DNA sequences in this sample encode the identical CDR3. V and J are TRBV5-1 and TRBJ1-2; unclear D gene. This CDR3 contains 12 residues. The germline V gene has CDR1 SGHRS and CDR2 YFSETQ. Deletions cut 2 bases from V and 5 bases from J, with 7 bases between. The CDR3 spells CASSLPGYGYTF. The CDR3 DNA sequence: TGCGCCAGCAGCTTACCGGGGTATGGCTACACCTTC.

V gene TRBV7-2 combines with J gene TRBJ1-1; no reliable D call. Trimming removed 2 bases from V and 1 base from J, with 14 bases in between. CDR3 length: 16 amino acids. Germline CDR1 reads SGHTA; CDR2 reads FQGNSA. In DNA form, the CDR3 reads TGTGCCAGCAGCTTAACGGGAGGGAGTAAGAACACTGAAGCTTTCTTT. This encodes CASSLTGGSKNTEAFF.

In its sample, this clone was seen a few times. This sequence joins TRBV7-8 and TRBJ2-1; 8 nucleotides match TRBD2. The CDR3 consists of 14 residues. J gave up 8 bases and V 10 bases, and 13 bases lay outside the gene matches. Germline values: CDR1 SGHVS, CDR2 FQNEAQ. CDR3 loop: CAIPIAGKFDEQFF. In DNA, the CDR3 is TGTGCCATCCCCATAGCGGGAAAATTCGATGAGCAGTTCTTC.

CDR3 amino acids: CASSYPTSGRHNEQFF. DNA for the CDR3: TGTGCCAGCAGTTACCCCACTAGCGGGAGGCACAATGAGCAGTTCTTC. The chain uses TRBV6-5 and TRBJ2-1; 12 bases are shared with TRBD2. In germline, CDR1 is MNHEY, CDR2 SVGAGI. The CDR3 extends over 16 amino acids. V gave up 2 bases and J gave up 5 bases; unmatched junction bases: 4.

The chain joins TRBV9 to TRBJ1-2; tentative D call: TRBD1 (5 bases). CDR1 and CDR2 from the germline V gene are SGDLS and YYNGEE. The V gene lost 0 bases and the J gene lost 5 bases, with 14 bases spanning the gap. This CDR3 is 15 amino acids long. CDR3 sequence reads: CASSVEDTPRYGYTF. Written as DNA, the CDR3 is TGTGCCAGCAGCGTAGAGGACACCCCGCGATATGGCTACACCTTC.

The J gene is TRBJ1-2, the V gene TRBV5-1; TRBD1 aligns across 8 bases. V was pared by 3 bases and J by 9 bases, with 10 bases of the junction left unmatched. CDR3 length: 14 residues. The germline CDR1 and CDR2 sequences are SGHRS and YFSETQ. The CDR3 is CASSSGPRTGSYTF. CDR3 nucleotide sequence: TGCGCCAGCAGCTCCGGCCCCAGGACAGGGAGCTACACCTTC.

This sequence joins TRBV14 and TRBJ2-5; 14 bases agree with TRBD2. This CDR3 is 16 amino acids long. Trimming at V came to 5 bases and at J to 2 bases, leaving 4 bases not matched to a gene. CDR1 and CDR2 from the germline V gene are SGHDN and FVKESK. The CDR3 nucleotides read TGTGCCAGCAGCAAGGGACTAGCGGGGGTTCAAGAGACCCAGTACTTC. It is translated as CASSKGLAGVQETQYF.

This rearrangement joins TRBV2 to TRBJ1-6; D gene ambiguous. Germline V gene sequence: CDR1 SNHLY, CDR2 FYNNEI. The ends were cut back, 4 bases at V and 3 bases at J, with 10 bases in the middle. The CDR3 is 15 residues long. The CDR3 loop is CASSVPGVYNSPLHF. The DNA of the CDR3 is TGTGCCAGCAGTGTTCCCGGGGTCTATAATTCACCCCTCCACTTT.

This clone appeared a single time. In nucleotides, the CDR3 is TGTGCCAGCCGATACCCGGGCTATGGCTACACCTTC. Translation gives CASRYPGYGYTF. V usage is TRBV6-5 and J usage is TRBJ1-2; no definite D call. The ends were cut back, 8 bases at V and 4 bases at J, with 11 bases in the middle. Per germline, CDR1 MNHEY and CDR2 SVGAGI. The CDR3 totals 12 residues.

CDR3 nucleotide sequence: TGTGCCAGCAGCACCCACAGGGGGTACCAAGAGACCCAGTACTTC. It translates to CASSTHRGYQETQYF. The V and J genes are TRBV21-1 and TRBJ2-5; the table's D gene call, TRBD1, was not cross checked with the DNA. TRBV21-1 is a pseudogene segment. The CDR3 totals 15 residues.

V is TRBV6-5 and J is TRBJ1-1; possible D gene TRBD1, 5 bases. Germline V CDR1 and CDR2: MNHEY, SVGAGI. Trimming pared 7 bases from V and 3 bases from J, leaving 15 bases between. The CDR3 length is 14 residues. CDR3 coding DNA: TGTGCCAGCACCAAGACGGGGGGGGACACTGAAGCTTTCTTT. Its translation: CASTKTGGDTEAFF.

This clone was seen only once. The chain is built from TRBV7-8 and TRBJ2-1, with 12 bases aligning to TRBD2. This CDR3 has 15 amino acids. J was trimmed by 6 bases and V by 2 bases; bases with no gene match: 2. Germline V gives CDR1 SGHVS, CDR2 FQNEAQ. CDR3 sequence: CASSLRLAGANEQFF. DNA for the CDR3: TGTGCCAGCAGCTTAAGACTAGCGGGAGCCAATGAGCAGTTCTTC.

Here the CDR3 DNA reads TGTGCCACCGGGACTAGCGGGAGAGAGACCCAGTACTTC. It is translated as CATGTSGRETQYF. V is TRBV24-1 and J is TRBJ2-5; 14 bases map to TRBD2. The CDR3 is 13 amino acids. From germline, CDR1 is KGHDR and CDR2 SFDVKD. Losses at the gene ends were 9 bases for V and 4 bases for J; bases not matched to a gene: 0.

The chain joins TRBV25-1 to TRBJ1-4; TRBD1 aligns across 7 bases. The CDR3 has 14 amino acids. V gave up 4 bases and J gave up 7 bases; unmatched junction bases: 6. Germline V gives CDR1 MGHDK, CDR2 SYGVNS. CDR3 DNA: TGTGCCAGCAGTGGACAGGGTGGCGGTGAAAAACTGTTTTTT. Its protein product is CASSGQGGGEKLFF.

This clone was counted once. J is TRBJ1-2 and V is TRBV5-4, with a tentative D call TRBD1 (5 bases). Germline CDR1 and CDR2: SGHNT and YYREEE (reference sequence). The CDR3 is 13 residues long. Trimming pared 4 bases from V and 5 bases from J, leaving 12 bases between. The CDR3 loop is CASSLDRDYGYTF. The CDR3 bases are TGTGCCAGCAGCCTCGACAGAGATTATGGCTACACCTTC.